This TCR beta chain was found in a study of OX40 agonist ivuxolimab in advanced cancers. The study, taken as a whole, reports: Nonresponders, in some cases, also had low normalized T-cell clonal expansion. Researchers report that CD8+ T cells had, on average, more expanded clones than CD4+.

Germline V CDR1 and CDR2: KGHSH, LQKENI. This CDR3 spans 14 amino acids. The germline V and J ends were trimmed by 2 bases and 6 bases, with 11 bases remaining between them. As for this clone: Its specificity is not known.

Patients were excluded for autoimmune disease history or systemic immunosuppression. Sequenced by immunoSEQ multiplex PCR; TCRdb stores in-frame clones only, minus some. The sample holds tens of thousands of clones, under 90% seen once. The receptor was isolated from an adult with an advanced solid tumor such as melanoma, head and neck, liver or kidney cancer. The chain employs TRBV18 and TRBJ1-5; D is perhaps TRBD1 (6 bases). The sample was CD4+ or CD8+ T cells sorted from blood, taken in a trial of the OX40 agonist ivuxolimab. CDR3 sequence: CASSPAGGRQPQHF. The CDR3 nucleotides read TGTGCCAGCTCACCAGCCGGGGGCCGTCAGCCCCAGCATTTT.